This T cell receptor beta chain was obtained from a study of T cell changes during pregnancy in multiple sclerosis. The assay was immunoSEQ multiplex PCR, and TCRdb's table has in-frame clones only and misses some. The data contain tens of thousands of clones, over 85% of them singletons. This CDR3 comprises 16 residues. Germline lookup yields CDR1 SEHNR and CDR2 FQNEAQ (reference sequence). V lost 2 bases and J lost 4; bases outside the gene matches: 7. The chain couples TRBV7-9 to TRBJ2-5; 10 nucleotides agree with TRBD2. Source: CD8+ T cells from peripheral blood mononuclear cells, taken before pregnancy. The source is a female donor with multiple sclerosis, enrolled in a pregnancy study. The CDR3 spells CASSLPGSGGLETQYF. The CDR3 DNA reads TGTGCCAGCAGCTTACCGGGTAGCGGGGGGCTAGAGACCCAGTACTTC. Variable domain in full (rest from reference TRBV7-9 and TRBJ2-5): DTGVSQNPRHKITKRGQNVTFRCDPISEHNRLYWYRQTLGQGPEFLTYFQNEAQLEKSRLLSDRFSAERPKGSFSTLEIQRTEQGDSAMYLCASSLPGSGGLETQYFGPGTRLLVL.